The clone carrying this T cell receptor beta chain was detected only a few times. Its antigen is currently unknown. The sample originates from a study of T-cell reconstitution after alpha-beta-depleted transplantation in children. Whole-study results and caveats: Reports say that about two months after transplant, the alpha-beta T cells came out of several hundred graft clones that had expanded. T-cell numbers and diversity one year post-transplant derived largely from freshly generated T cells. High day-60 TCRbeta diversity in some patients came from surviving recipient T cells and thymic progenitors.

Preparation of the TCRbeta library used unique molecular identifiers. Via MiXCR, TCRdb re-called the PCR reads, giving one row per CDR3 protein. The table shows some 830,000 distinct CDR3 sequences, with 16% occurring only once. This sequence was found in a male patient between 5 and 17 years old who had a stem cell transplant for acute lymphoblastic leukemia, so the T cells may come from the graft donor. This specimen was PBMCs, mostly from graft donor cells, taken 360 days after TCRalphabeta/CD19-depleted stem cell transplant.

In DNA form, the CDR3 reads TGTGCCAGCTCACCGGGCCAGGGGTTGCCCCAGCATTTT. It translates to CASSPGQGLPQHF. The chain uses TRBV18 and TRBJ1-5; TRBD1 might be the D (6 bases). Looked up from germline, CDR1 is KGHSH and CDR2 is LQKENI. Deletions cut 3 bases from V and 9 bases from J, with 12 bases between. The CDR3 runs 13 residues.